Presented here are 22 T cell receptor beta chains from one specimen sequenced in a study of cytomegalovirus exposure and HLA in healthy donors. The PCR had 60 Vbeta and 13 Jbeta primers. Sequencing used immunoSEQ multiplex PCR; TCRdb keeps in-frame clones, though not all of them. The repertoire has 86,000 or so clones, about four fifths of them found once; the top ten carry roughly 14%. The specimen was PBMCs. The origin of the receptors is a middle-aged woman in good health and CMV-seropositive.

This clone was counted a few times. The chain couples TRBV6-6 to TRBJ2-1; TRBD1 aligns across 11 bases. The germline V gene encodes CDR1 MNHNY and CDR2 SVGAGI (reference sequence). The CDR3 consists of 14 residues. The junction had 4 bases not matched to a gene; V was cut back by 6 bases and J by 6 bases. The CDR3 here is CASRSGTGGNEQFF. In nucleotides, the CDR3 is TGTGCCAGCAGGAGCGGGACAGGGGGCAATGAGCAGTTCTTC.

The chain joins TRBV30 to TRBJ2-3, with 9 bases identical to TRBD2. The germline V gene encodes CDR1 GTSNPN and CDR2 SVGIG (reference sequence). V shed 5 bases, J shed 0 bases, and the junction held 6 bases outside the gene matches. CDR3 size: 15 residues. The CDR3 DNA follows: TGTGCCTGGCGGCGGGAGGGAACTAGCACAGATACGCAGTATTTT. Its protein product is CAWRREGTSTDTQYF.

The chain's CDR3 is CASSLRDNSYEQYF. CDR3 coding DNA: TGTGCCAGCTCCCTCCGGGACAACTCCTACGAGCAGTACTTC. The J gene is TRBJ2-7, the V gene TRBV19; possible D gene TRBD1, 6 bases. The CDR3 sequence is 14 residues long. V was cut by 9 bases and J by 0 bases, with 15 bases left in between. Germline values: CDR1 LNHDA, CDR2 SQIVND (reference sequence).

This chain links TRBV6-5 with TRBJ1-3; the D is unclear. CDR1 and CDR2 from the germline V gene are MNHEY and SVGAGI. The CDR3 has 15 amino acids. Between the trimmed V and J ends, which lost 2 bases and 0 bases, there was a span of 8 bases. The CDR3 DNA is TGTGCCAGCAGTTACGAGGGTGGCTCTGGAAACACCATATATTTT. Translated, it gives CASSYEGGSGNTIYF.

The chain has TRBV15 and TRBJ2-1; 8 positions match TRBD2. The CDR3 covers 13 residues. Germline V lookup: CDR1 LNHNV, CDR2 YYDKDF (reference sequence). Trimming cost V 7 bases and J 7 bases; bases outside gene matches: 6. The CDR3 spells CATKGLGRNEQFF. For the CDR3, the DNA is TGTGCCACCAAGGGACTAGGGAGGAATGAGCAGTTCTTC.

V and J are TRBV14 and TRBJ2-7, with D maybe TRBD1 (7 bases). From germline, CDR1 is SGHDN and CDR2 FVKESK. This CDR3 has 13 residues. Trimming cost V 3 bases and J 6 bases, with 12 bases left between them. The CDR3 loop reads CASSHRGASEQYF. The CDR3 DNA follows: TGTGCCAGCAGCCACAGGGGGGCGAGCGAGCAGTACTTC.

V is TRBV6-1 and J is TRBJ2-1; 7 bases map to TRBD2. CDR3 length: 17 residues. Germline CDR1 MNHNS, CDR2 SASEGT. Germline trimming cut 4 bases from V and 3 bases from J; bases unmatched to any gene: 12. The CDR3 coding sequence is TGTGCCAGCAGTGCAACTCGTGGGGGAGGGAGCTACAATGAGCAGTTCTTC. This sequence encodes CASSATRGGGSYNEQFF.

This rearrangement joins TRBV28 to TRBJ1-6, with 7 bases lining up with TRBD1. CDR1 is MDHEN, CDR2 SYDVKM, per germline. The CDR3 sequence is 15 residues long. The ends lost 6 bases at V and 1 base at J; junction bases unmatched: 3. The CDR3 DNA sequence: TGTGCCAGCAGGGCAGGGGGGTCCTATAATTCACCCCTCCACTTT. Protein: CASRAGGSYNSPLHF.

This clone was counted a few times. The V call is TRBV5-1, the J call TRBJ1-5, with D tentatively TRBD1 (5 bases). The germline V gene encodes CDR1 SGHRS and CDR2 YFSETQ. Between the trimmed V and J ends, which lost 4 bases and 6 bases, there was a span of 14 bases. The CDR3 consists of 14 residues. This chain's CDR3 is CASSLPGEGQPQHF. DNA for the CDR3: TGCGCCAGCAGCCTGCCGGGGGAGGGTCAGCCCCAGCATTTT.

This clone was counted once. The CDR3 DNA reads as TGCGCCAGCAGCTGGGGACAGGTGAACACTGAAGCTTTCTTT. This codes for CASSWGQVNTEAFF. The V and J genes are TRBV5-1 and TRBJ1-1; TRBD1 aligns across 8 bases. Germline assignment: CDR1 SGHRS and CDR2 YFSETQ. The CDR3 spans 14 residues. J lost 0 bases, V lost 3 bases, and 1 base had no gene match.

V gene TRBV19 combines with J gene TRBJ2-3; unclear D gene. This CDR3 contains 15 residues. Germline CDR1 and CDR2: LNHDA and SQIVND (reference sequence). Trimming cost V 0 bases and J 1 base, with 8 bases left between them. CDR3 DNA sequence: TGTGCCAGTAGTATAGATCGGGTACGCACAGATACGCAGTATTTT. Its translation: CASSIDRVRTDTQYF. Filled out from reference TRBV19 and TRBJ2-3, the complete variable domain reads DGGITQSPKYLFRKEGQNVTLSCEQNLNHDAMYWYRQDPGQGLRLIYYSQIVNDFQKGDIAEGYSVSREKKESFPLTVTSAQKNPTAFYLCASSIDRVRTDTQYFGPGTRLTVL.

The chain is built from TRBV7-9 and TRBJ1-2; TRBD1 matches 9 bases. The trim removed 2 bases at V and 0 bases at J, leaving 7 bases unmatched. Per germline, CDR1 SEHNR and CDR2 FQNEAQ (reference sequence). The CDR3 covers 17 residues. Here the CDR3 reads CASSLRSNRGPNYGYTF. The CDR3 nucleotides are TGTGCCAGCAGCTTAAGGAGTAACAGGGGGCCTAACTATGGCTACACCTTC.

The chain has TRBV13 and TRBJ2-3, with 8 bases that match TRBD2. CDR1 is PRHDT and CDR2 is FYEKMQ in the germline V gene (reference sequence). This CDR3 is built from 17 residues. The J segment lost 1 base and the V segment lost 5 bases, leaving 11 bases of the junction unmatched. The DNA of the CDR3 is TGTGCCAGCAGCCCACTCCCTATGCGGGGGGGCACAGATACGCAGTATTTT. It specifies CASSPLPMRGGTDTQYF.

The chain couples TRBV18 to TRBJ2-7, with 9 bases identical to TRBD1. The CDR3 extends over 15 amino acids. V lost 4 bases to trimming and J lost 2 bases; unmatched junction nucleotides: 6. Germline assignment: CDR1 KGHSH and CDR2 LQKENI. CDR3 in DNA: TGTGCCAGCTCACTCTGGACAGGGGCTACCTACGAGCAGTACTTC. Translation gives CASSLWTGATYEQYF.

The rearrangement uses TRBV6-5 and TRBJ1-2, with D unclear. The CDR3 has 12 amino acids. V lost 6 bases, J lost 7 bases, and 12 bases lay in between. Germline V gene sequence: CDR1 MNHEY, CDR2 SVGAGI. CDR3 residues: CASSQLNGGYTF. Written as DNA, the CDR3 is TGTGCCAGCAGCCAGTTAAATGGTGGCTACACCTTC.

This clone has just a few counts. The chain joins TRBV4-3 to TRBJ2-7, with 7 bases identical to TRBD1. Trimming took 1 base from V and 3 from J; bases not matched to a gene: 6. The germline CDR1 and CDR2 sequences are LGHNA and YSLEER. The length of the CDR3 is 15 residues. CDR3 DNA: TGCGCCAGCAGCCAAGGAGACAGGGCTCTCTACGAGCAGTACTTC. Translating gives CASSQGDRALYEQYF.

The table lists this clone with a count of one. The CDR3 reads CASSPGLPSTDTQYF. The CDR3 DNA follows: TGCGCCAGCAGCCCTGGACTCCCTAGCACAGATACGCAGTATTTT. The chain links TRBV5-1 to TRBJ2-3, with D perhaps TRBD2 (5 bases). The CDR3 runs 15 residues. Germline V gene sequence: CDR1 SGHRS, CDR2 YFSETQ. The V end lost 4 bases, the J end lost 0 bases, and 12 bases lay between the germline ends.

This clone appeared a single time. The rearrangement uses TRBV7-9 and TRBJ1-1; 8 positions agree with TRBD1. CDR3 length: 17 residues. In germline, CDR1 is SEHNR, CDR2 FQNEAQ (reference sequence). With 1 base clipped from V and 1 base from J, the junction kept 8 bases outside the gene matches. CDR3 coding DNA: TGTGCCAGCAGCTTAGGACAAAGGGACAGGCGGAACACTGAAGCTTTCTTT. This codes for CASSLGQRDRRNTEAFF. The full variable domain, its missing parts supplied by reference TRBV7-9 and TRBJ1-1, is DTGVSQNPRHKITKRGQNVTFRCDPISEHNRLYWYRQTLGQGPEFLTYFQNEAQLEKSRLLSDRFSAERPKGSFSTLEIQRTEQGDSAMYLCASSLGQRDRRNTEAFFGQGTRLTVV.

The CDR3 region is CSVVTGGPGETQYF. CDR3 bases: TGCAGCGTTGTGACGGGGGGGCCGGGAGAGACCCAGTACTTC. The chain links TRBV29-1 to TRBJ2-5; 8 bases map to TRBD2. Losses at the gene ends were 4 bases for V and 4 bases for J; bases not matched to a gene: 8. This CDR3 is 14 amino acids long. Germline V gives CDR1 SQVTM, CDR2 ANQGSEA.

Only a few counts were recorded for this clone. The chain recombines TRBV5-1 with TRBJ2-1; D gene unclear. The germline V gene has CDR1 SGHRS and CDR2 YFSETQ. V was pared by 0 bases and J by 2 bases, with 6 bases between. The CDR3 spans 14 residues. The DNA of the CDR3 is TGCGCCAGCAGCTTGGGGAGCGCCTACAATGAGCAGTTCTTC. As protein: CASSLGSAYNEQFF.

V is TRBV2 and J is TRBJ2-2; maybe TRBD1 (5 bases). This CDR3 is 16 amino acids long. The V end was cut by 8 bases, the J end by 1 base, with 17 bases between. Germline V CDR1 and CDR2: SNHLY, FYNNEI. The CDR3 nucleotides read TGTGCCAGCGGGGCCACGGTCCACGTGAACACCGGGGAGCTGTTTTTT. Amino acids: CASGATVHVNTGELFF.

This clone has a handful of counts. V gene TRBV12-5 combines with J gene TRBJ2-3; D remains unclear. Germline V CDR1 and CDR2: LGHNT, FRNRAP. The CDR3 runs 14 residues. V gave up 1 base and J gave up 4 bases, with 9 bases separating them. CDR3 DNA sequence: TGTGCTAGTGGTTTGGCTCTGGGCCCAGATACGCAGTATTTT. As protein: CASGLALGPDTQYF.